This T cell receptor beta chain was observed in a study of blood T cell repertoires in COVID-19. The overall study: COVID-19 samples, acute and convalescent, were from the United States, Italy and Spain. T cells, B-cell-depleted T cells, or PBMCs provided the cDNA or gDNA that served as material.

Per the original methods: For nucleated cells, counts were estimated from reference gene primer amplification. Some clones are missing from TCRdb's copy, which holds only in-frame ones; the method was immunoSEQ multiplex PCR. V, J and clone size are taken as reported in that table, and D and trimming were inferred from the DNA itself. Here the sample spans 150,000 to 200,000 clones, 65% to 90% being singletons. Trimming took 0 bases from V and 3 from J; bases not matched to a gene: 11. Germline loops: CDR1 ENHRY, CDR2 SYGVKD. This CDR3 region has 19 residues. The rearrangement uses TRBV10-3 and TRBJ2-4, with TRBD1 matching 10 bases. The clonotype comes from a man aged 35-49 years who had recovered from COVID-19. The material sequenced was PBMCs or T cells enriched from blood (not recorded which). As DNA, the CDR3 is TGTGCCATCAGTGAGTCCCCCGGGACAGGGGCCTTTGGCAAAAACATTCAGTACTTC. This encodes CAISESPGTGAFGKNIQYF.